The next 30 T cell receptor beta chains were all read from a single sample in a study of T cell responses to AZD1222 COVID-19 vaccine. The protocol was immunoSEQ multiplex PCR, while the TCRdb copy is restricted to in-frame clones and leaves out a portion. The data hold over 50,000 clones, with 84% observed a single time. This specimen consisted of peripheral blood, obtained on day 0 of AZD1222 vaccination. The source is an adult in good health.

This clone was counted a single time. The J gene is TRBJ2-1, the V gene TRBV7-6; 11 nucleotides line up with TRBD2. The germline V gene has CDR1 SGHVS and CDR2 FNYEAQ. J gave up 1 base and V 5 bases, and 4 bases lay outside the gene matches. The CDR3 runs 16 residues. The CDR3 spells CASSRTSGPSYNEQFF. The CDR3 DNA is TGTGCCAGCAGCAGGACTAGCGGGCCTTCCTACAATGAGCAGTTCTTC.

CDR3 residues: CASSSFSLNTEAFF. The CDR3 region has the DNA TGTGCCAGCAGTTCATTTTCATTGAACACTGAAGCTTTCTTT. This chain uses TRBV6-5 with TRBJ1-1, with D unresolved. This CDR3 is 14 amino acids long. V was pared by 4 bases and J by 0 bases, with 9 bases between. Germline-derived CDR1 and CDR2 are MNHEY and SVGAGI.

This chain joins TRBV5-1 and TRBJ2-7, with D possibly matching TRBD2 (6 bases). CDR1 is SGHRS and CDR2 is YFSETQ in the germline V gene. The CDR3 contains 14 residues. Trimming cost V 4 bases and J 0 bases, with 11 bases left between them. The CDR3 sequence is CASSPSANSYEQYF. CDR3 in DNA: TGCGCCAGCAGCCCTAGCGCTAACTCCTACGAGCAGTACTTC. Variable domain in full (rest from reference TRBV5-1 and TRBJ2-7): KAGVTQTPRYLIKTRGQQVTLSCSPISGHRSVSWYQQTPGQGLQFLFEYFSETQRNKGNFPGRFSGRQFSNSRSEMNVSTLELGDSALYLCASSPSANSYEQYFGPGTRLTVT.

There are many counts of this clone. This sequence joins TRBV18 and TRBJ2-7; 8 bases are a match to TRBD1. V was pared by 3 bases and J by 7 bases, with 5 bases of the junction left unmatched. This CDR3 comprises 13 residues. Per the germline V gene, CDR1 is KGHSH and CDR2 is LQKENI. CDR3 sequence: CASSPGTGEEQYF. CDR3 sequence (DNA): TGTGCCAGCTCACCCGGGACAGGTGAGGAGCAGTACTTC.

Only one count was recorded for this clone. The CDR3 nucleotides are TGTGCCAGCTCACTCCGACAGGGGGATTCCGGGGAGCTGTTTTTT. Protein product: CASSLRQGDSGELFF. V usage is TRBV18 and J usage is TRBJ2-2, with 9 bases lining up with TRBD1. J lost 6 bases, V lost 4 bases, and 6 bases had no gene match. In germline, CDR1 is KGHSH, CDR2 LQKENI. This CDR3 is built from 15 residues.

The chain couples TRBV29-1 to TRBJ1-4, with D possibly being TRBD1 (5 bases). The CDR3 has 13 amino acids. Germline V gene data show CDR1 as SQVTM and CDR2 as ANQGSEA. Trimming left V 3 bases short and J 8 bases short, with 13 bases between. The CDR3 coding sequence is TGCAGCGTTGATGTCCAGGGTGGGGAAAAACTGTTTTTT. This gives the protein CSVDVQGGEKLFF.

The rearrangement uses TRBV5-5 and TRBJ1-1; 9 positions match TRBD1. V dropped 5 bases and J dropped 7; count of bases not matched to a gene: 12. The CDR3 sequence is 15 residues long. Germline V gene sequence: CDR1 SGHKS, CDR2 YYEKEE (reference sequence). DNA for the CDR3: TGTGCCAGCAGACTCGGACAGGGGAGCTCCTTTGAAGCTTTCTTT. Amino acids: CASRLGQGSSFEAFF.

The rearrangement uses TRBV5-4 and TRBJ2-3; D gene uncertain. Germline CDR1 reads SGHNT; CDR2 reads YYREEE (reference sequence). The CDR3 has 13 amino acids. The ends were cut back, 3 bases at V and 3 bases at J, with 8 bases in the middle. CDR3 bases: TGTGCCAGCAGCTCTCAAGGGACAGATACGCAGTATTTT. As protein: CASSSQGTDTQYF.

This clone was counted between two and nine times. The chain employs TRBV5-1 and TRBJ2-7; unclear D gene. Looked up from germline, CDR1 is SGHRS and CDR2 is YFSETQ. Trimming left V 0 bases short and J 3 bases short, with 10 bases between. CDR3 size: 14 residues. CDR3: CASSLDNPGYEQYF. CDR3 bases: TGCGCCAGCAGCTTGGATAATCCCGGCTACGAGCAGTACTTC.

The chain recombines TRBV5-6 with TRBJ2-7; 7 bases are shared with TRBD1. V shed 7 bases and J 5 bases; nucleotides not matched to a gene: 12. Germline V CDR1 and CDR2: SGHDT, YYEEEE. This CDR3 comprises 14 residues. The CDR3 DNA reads TGTGCCAGCTCCGGGACGACAGGGAGACACGAGCAGTACTTC. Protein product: CASSGTTGRHEQYF.

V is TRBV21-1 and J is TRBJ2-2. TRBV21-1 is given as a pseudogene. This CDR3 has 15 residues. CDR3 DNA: TGTGCCAGCAGCAAAGCGAGGGACAACACCGGGGAGCTGTTTTTT. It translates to CASSKARDNTGELFF.

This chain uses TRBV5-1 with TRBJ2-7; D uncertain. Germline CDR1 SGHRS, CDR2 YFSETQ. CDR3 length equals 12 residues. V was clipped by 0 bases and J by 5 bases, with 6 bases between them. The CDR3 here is CASSLDTNEQYF. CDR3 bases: TGCGCCAGCAGCTTGGACACCAACGAGCAGTACTTC.

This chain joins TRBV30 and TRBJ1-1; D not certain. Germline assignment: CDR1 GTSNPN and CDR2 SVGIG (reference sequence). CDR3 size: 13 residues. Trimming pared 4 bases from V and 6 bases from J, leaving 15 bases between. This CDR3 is CAWTLMVEAEAFF. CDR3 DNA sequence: TGTGCCTGGACACTTATGGTGGAGGCTGAAGCTTTCTTT.

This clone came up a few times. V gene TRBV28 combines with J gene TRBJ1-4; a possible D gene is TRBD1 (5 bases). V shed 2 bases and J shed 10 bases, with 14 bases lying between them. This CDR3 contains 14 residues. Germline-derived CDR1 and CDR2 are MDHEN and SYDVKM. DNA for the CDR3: TGTGCCAGCAGTTTAGTGTCTGGGGGGGGAAAACTGTTTTTT. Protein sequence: CASSLVSGGGKLFF.

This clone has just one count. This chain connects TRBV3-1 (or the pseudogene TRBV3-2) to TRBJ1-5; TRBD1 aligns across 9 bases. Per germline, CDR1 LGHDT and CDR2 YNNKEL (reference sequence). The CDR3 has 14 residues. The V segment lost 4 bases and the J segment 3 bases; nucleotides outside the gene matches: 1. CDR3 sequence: CASSRDRDNQPQHF. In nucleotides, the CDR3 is TGTGCCAGCAGCCGGGACAGGGACAATCAGCCCCAGCATTTT.

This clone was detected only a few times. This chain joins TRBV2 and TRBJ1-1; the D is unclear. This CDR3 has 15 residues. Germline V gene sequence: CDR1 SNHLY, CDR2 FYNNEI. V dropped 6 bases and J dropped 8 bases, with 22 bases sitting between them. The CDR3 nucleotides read TGTGCCAGCAGAAGGAACAGTCTAAATCCGGGAGAAGCTTTCTTT. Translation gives CASRRNSLNPGEAFF.

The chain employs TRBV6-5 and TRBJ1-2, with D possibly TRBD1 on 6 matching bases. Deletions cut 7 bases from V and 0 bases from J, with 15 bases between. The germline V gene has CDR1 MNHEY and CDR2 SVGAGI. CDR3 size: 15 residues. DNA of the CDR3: TGTGCCAGCAAACAACGACAGGAATCTAACTATGGCTACACCTTC. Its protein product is CASKQRQESNYGYTF.

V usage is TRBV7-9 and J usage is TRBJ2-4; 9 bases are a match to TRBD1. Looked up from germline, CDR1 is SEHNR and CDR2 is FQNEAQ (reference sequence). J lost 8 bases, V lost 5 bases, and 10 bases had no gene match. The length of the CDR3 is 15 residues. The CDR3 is CASSARDRDHHIQYF. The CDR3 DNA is TGTGCCAGCAGCGCGCGGGACAGGGACCATCACATTCAGTACTTC.

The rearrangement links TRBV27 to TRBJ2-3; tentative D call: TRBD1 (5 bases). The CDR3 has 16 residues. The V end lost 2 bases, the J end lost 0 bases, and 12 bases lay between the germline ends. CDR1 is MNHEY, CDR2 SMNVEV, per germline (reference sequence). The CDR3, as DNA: TGTGCCAGCAGTTTACAGGGAACGGCGAGCACAGATACGCAGTATTTT. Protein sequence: CASSLQGTASTDTQYF.

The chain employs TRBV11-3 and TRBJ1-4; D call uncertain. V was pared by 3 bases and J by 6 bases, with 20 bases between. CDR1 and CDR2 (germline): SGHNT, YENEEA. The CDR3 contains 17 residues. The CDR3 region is CASSLPPSRGGDEKLFF. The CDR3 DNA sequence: TGTGCCAGCAGCTTGCCCCCCAGTCGGGGTGGTGATGAAAAACTGTTTTTT.

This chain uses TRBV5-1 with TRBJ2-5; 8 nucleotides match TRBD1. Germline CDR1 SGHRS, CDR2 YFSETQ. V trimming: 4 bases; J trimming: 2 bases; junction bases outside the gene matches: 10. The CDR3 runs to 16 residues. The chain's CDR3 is CASSPLAGGKQETQYF. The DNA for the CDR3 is TGCGCCAGCAGCCCTCTGGCAGGGGGCAAGCAAGAGACCCAGTACTTC. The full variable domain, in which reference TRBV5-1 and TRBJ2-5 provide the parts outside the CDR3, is KAGVTQTPRYLIKTRGQQVTLSCSPISGHRSVSWYQQTPGQGLQFLFEYFSETQRNKGNFPGRFSGRQFSNSRSEMNVSTLELGDSALYLCASSPLAGGKQETQYFGPGTRLLVL.

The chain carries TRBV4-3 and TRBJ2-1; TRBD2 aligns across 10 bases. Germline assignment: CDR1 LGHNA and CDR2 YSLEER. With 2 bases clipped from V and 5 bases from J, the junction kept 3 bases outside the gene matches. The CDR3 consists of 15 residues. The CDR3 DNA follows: TGCGCCAGCAGCCAACGGACTAGCGGAAACAATGAGCAGTTCTTC. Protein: CASSQRTSGNNEQFF.

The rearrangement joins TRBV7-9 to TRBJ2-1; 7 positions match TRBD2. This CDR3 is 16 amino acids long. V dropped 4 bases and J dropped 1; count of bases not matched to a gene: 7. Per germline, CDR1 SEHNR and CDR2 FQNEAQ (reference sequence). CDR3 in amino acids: CASSSTLAESYNEQFF. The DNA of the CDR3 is TGTGCCAGCAGCTCCACCCTAGCGGAGTCCTACAATGAGCAGTTCTTC.

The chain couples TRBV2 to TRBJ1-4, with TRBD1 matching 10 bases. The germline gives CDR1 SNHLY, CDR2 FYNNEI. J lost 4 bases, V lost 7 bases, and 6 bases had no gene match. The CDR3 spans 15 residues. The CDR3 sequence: CASIPDRGSNEKLFF. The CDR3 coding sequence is TGTGCCAGCATACCGGACAGGGGGAGTAATGAAAAACTGTTTTTT.

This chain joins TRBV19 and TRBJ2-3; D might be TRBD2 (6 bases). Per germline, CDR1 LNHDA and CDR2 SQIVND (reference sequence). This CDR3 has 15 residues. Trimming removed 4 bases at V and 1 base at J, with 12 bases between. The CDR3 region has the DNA TGTGCCAGTAGTACCCTTAGCGGAGGCACAGATACGCAGTATTTT. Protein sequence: CASSTLSGGTDTQYF.

The CDR3 coding sequence is TGCAGCGTTGATAGTGTCCCCGGGCGGTACTTC. Its translation: CSVDSVPGRYF. The genes are TRBV29-1 and TRBJ2-7; no clear D gene. Germline V gene sequence: CDR1 SQVTM, CDR2 ANQGSEA. The CDR3 contains 11 residues. V was clipped by 3 bases and J by 12 bases, with 15 bases between them.

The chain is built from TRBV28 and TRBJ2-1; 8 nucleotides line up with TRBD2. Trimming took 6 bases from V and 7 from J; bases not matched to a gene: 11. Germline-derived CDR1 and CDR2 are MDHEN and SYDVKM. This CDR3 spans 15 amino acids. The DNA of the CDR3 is TGTGCCAGCAGCCCGCCGGCGGGAGGTTCGAATGAGCAGTTCTTC. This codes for CASSPPAGGSNEQFF. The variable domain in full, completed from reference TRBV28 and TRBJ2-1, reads DVKVTQSSRYLVKRTGEKVFLECVQDMDHENMFWYRQDPGLGLRLIYFSYDVKMKEKGDIPEGYSVSREKKERFSLILESASTNQTSMYLCASSPPAGGSNEQFFGPGTRLTVL.

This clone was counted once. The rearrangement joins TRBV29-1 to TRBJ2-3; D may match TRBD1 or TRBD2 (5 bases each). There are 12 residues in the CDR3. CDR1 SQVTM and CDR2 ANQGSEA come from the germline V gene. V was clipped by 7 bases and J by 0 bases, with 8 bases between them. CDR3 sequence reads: CSGDGSTDTQYF. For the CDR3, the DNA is TGCAGCGGGGACGGTAGCACAGATACGCAGTATTTT.

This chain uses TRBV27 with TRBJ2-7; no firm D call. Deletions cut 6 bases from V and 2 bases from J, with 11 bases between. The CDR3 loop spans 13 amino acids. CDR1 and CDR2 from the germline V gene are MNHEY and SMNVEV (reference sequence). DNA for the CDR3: TGTGCCAGCAGGGGCAGTGCTACCTACGAGCAGTACTTC. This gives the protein CASRGSATYEQYF.

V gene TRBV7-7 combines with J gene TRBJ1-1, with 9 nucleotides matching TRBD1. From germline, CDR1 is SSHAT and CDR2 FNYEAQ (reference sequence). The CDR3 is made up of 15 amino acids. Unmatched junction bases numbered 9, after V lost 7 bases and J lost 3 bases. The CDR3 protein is CASINPGQGYTEAFF. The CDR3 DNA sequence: TGTGCCAGCATTAACCCGGGACAGGGTTACACTGAAGCTTTCTTT.